The TCR beta chain described here comes from a study of cytomegalovirus exposure and HLA in healthy donors. As regards this clone: Its target is not known.

General study results and limits: HLA alleles showed associations with fewer than 20,000 TCR beta sequences in a later analysis, at a 0.05 false discovery rate. A later analysis reportedly found fewer N-insertions in an Asian-associated ancestry cluster than the approximately 730-donor mean.

The study ran its PCR with 60 Vbeta and 13 Jbeta primers. In the study's own analysis: Around 83 million unique TCR beta chains, roughly 11 million shared, were counted in a later analysis. TCRdb's table, derived via immunoSEQ multiplex PCR, lists solely in-frame clones and lacks some. The V and J calls and clone size come from that table; D and trimming were worked out from the DNA. The sample yields 150,000 or so clones, roughly 80% seen once. V trimming: 6 bases; J trimming: 6 bases; junction bases outside the gene matches: 9. Germline loops: CDR1 MDHEN, CDR2 SYDVKM. This CDR3 spans 15 amino acids.

The clonotype comes from a woman in her forties in good health and CMV-seropositive. The sequenced sample consisted of PBMCs. This chain connects TRBV28 to TRBJ2-1, with 9 bases matching TRBD1. CDR3 in amino acids: CASSGGTGPINEQFF. The CDR3 DNA is TGTGCCAGCAGCGGCGGGACAGGGCCCATCAATGAGCAGTTCTTC. Variable domain in full (rest from reference TRBV28 and TRBJ2-1): DVKVTQSSRYLVKRTGEKVFLECVQDMDHENMFWYRQDPGLGLRLIYFSYDVKMKEKGDIPEGYSVSREKKERFSLILESASTNQTSMYLCASSGGTGPINEQFFGPGTRLTVL.